This T cell receptor beta chain was retrieved from a study of identical twins. Broader study findings: The models gave estimates that fell short of the out-of-frame TCR alpha sharing seen in monozygotic twins.

V was cut by 0 bases and J by 0 bases, with 8 bases left in between. CDR3 size: 15 residues. CDR1 and CDR2 from the germline V gene are SGDLS and YYNGEE. Using its own MiXCR run on the 5' RACE reads, TCRdb lists one record per CDR3 protein. The repertoire has 450,000 to 650,000 distinct CDR3 sequences, more than 9% of them found once; the top ten carry around 3.1%. Turning to this clonotype: Antigen: not known.

These data also featured in a second study, about yellow fever vaccine responses in identical twins.

The TCR sequence derives from a woman aged 18-35 years in good health. This sequence joins TRBV9 and TRBJ2-3; possible D gene TRBD2, 6 bases. Sequenced: PBMCs. CDR3 sequence reads: CASSVVAGSTDTQYF. As DNA, the CDR3 is TGTGCCAGCAGCGTAGTGGCGGGGAGCACAGATACGCAGTATTTT.